The source of this T cell receptor (beta chain) is a study of circulating tumor DNA in untreated peripheral T-cell lymphoma. Findings and limits, study-wide: Tumor-specific clonotypes: identified in roughly 80% of patients, approximately 85% of baseline tissues.

Generated by immunoSEQ multiplex PCR, the TCRdb table keeps only in-frame clones and is missing some. The table shows about 8,500 clones, with about 82% occurring only once. Germline assignment: CDR1 GTSNPN and CDR2 SVGIG (reference sequence). This CDR3 comprises 12 residues. V was cut by 3 bases and J by 0 bases, with 6 bases left in between. This tumor tissue came from a pretreatment baseline collection. In the case of this clone: Antigen: not known.

The chain has TRBV30 and TRBJ2-7; D remains unclear. The receptor was derived from a human donor with peripheral T-cell lymphoma. Input material: tumor tissue. CDR3 protein: CAWSQPSYEQYF. DNA of the CDR3: TGTGCCTGGAGCCAACCCTCCTACGAGCAGTACTTC.